The 27 T cell receptor beta chains listed next were all sequenced from one sample in a study of blood T cell repertoires in COVID-19. TCRdb's table, derived via immunoSEQ multiplex PCR, lists solely in-frame clones and lacks some. Here the sample spans about 400,000 clones, roughly 90% being singletons. Sample: PBMCs or T cells enriched from blood (not recorded which). The receptors shown here come from a woman in her twenties or thirties who had recovered from COVID-19.

The chain is built from TRBV19 and TRBJ1-5; D gene unclear. This CDR3 is 14 amino acids long. Germline V gene data show CDR1 as LNHDA and CDR2 as SQIVND (reference sequence). The V gene lost 2 bases and the J gene lost 0 bases, with 5 bases spanning the gap. The DNA for the CDR3 is TGTGCCAGTAGTATAATCGTTAGCAATCAGCCCCAGCATTTT. This codes for CASSIIVSNQPQHF. Filled out from reference TRBV19 and TRBJ1-5, the complete variable domain reads DGGITQSPKYLFRKEGQNVTLSCEQNLNHDAMYWYRQDPGQGLRLIYYSQIVNDFQKGDIAEGYSVSREKKESFPLTVTSAQKNPTAFYLCASSIIVSNQPQHFGDGTRLSIL.

Regarding this clone: Here the CDR3 omits its conserved ending phenylalanine or tryptophan, so a read error is the likely source. The limits of the CDR3 on the DNA are not certain, so only TCRdb's listed CDR3 is given. This sequence joins TRBV9 and TRBJ2-7; TRBD1 is the table's D call and was not checked against the DNA. Germline V CDR1 and CDR2: SGDLS, YYNGEE. Including both end residues, the CDR3 is 11 amino acids long. CDR3 residues: CARKGVEYSWL.

This chain joins TRBV11-2 and TRBJ1-4, with a weak D call TRBD1 (5 bases). The V gene lost 4 bases and the J gene lost 8 bases, with 8 bases spanning the gap. This CDR3 comprises 12 residues. CDR1 is SGHAT and CDR2 is FQNNGV in the germline V gene. The CDR3, as DNA: TGTGCCAGCAGCTCACAGGTCGAAAAACTGTTTTTT. Protein sequence: CASSSQVEKLFF.

The table lists this clone with a count of one. V is TRBV4-2 and J is TRBJ1-1, with 8 positions matching TRBD1. V dropped 1 base and J dropped 7; count of bases not matched to a gene: 5. Germline values: CDR1 LGHNA, CDR2 YNFKEQ. The CDR3 totals 14 residues. The CDR3 protein is CASSQVQGEGEAFF. The CDR3 DNA follows: TGTGCCAGCAGCCAAGTACAGGGGGAAGGTGAAGCTTTCTTT.

This sequence joins TRBV9 and TRBJ2-6; D may be TRBD1 (6 bases). Germline CDR1 and CDR2: SGDLS and YYNGEE. V was cut by 0 bases and J by 0 bases, with 13 bases left in between. This CDR3 region has 18 residues. In nucleotides, the CDR3 is TGTGCCAGCAGCGTAGAGGACAGACGATTCTCTGGGGCCAACGTCCTGACTTTC. This sequence encodes CASSVEDRRFSGANVLTF.

The gene calls are TRBV28 and TRBJ2-7; no definite D call. The CDR3 has 14 amino acids. V was shortened by 3 bases and J by 1 base, with 10 bases between the two germline ends. CDR1 is MDHEN and CDR2 is SYDVKM in the germline V gene. CDR3 region: CASSFAVGSYEQYF. CDR3 coding DNA: TGTGCCAGCAGTTTTGCGGTCGGGTCCTACGAGCAGTACTTC.

The chain recombines TRBV19 with TRBJ2-7; 7 bases are shared with TRBD1. The length of the CDR3 is 15 residues. Germline CDR1 and CDR2: LNHDA and SQIVND (reference sequence). V lost 5 bases and J lost 5; bases outside the gene matches: 12. The CDR3 reads CASSSARQGNHEQYF. The CDR3 DNA reads as TGTGCCAGTAGTTCGGCACGACAGGGTAACCACGAGCAGTACTTC.

The V and J genes are TRBV11-2 and TRBJ1-2; unclear D gene. Between the trimmed V and J ends, which lost 1 base and 1 base, there was a span of 7 bases. This CDR3 region has 14 residues. CDR1 SGHAT and CDR2 FQNNGV come from the germline V gene. The CDR3 sequence: CASSLGAFNYGYTF. The CDR3 region has the DNA TGTGCCAGCAGCTTAGGGGCCTTTAACTATGGCTACACCTTC. Complete variable domain (other parts from reference TRBV11-2 and TRBJ1-2): EAGVAQSPRYKIIEKRQSVAFWCNPISGHATLYWYQQILGQGPKLLIQFQNNGVVDDSQLPKDRFSAERLKGVDSTLKIQPAKLEDSAVYLCASSLGAFNYGYTFGSGTRLTVV.

The chain links TRBV21-1 to TRBJ1-1; whether TRBD1, the table's D call, matches the DNA was not checked. TRBV21-1 counts as a pseudogene. The length of the CDR3 is 13 residues. CDR3 protein: CASSPPMNTEAFF. The CDR3, as DNA: TGTGCCAGCAGCCCCCCCATGAACACTGAAGCTTTCTTT.

The genes are TRBV4-3 and TRBJ1-2; D possibly corresponds to TRBD1 (5 bases). The CDR3 length is 13 residues. The germline V gene encodes CDR1 LGHNA and CDR2 YSLEER. The V and J ends lost 0 bases and 9 bases respectively, with 11 bases between them. The CDR3 protein is CASSQDRVASYTF. DNA of the CDR3: TGCGCCAGCAGCCAAGACAGGGTGGCTAGCTACACCTTC.

The genes are TRBV7-2 and TRBJ2-1; D may be TRBD1 (6 bases). The germline gives CDR1 SGHTA, CDR2 FQGNSA. The CDR3 runs 16 residues. The germline V and J ends were trimmed by 3 bases and 0 bases, with 12 bases remaining between them. The CDR3 sequence is CASSFRRGSSYNEQFF. In DNA, the CDR3 is TGTGCCAGCAGCTTTCGAAGGGGGAGCTCCTACAATGAGCAGTTCTTC.

The gene calls are TRBV10-1 and TRBJ2-2; possible D gene TRBD2, 6 bases. Trimming removed 2 bases from V and 6 bases from J, with 16 bases in between. This CDR3 region has 16 residues. Germline V gives CDR1 WNHNN, CDR2 SYGVQD (reference sequence). The CDR3 sequence: CASSEVSGPDPGELFF. In nucleotides, the CDR3 is TGCGCCAGCAGTGAGGTTAGCGGCCCCGACCCCGGGGAGCTGTTTTTT.

The chain employs TRBV27 and TRBJ2-3, with TRBD2 matching 8 bases. Germline values: CDR1 MNHEY, CDR2 SMNVEV (reference sequence). The CDR3 has 18 amino acids. J gave up 4 bases and V 3 bases, and 15 bases lay outside the gene matches. In DNA form, the CDR3 reads TGTGCCAGCAGTTTTCCCCTCGTGGGAGCGGGAGTTCCAGATACGCAGTATTTT. This gives the protein CASSFPLVGAGVPDTQYF.

The rearrangement joins TRBV7-9 to TRBJ2-7; 13 nucleotides match TRBD2. Per germline, CDR1 SEHNR and CDR2 FQNEAQ (reference sequence). V lost 4 bases, J lost 3 bases, and 9 bases stayed unmatched. CDR3 length equals 17 residues. CDR3: CASSSGTSGAPIYEQYF. The CDR3 DNA is TGTGCCAGCAGCTCAGGGACTAGCGGGGCACCGATCTACGAGCAGTACTTC. The full variable domain, its missing parts supplied by reference TRBV7-9 and TRBJ2-7, is DTGVSQNPRHKITKRGQNVTFRCDPISEHNRLYWYRQTLGQGPEFLTYFQNEAQLEKSRLLSDRFSAERPKGSFSTLEIQRTEQGDSAMYLCASSSGTSGAPIYEQYFGPGTRLTVT.

The V call is TRBV30, the J call TRBJ1-6; unclear D gene. Germline-derived CDR1 and CDR2 are GTSNPN and SVGIG (reference sequence). Trimming removed 4 bases from V and 0 bases from J, with 4 bases in between. The CDR3 has 13 amino acids. The CDR3 protein is CAWTGSYNSPLHF. For the CDR3, the DNA is TGTGCCTGGACGGGCTCCTATAATTCACCCCTCCACTTT. The full variable domain, rest sourced from reference TRBV30 and TRBJ1-6, is SQTIHQWPATLVQPVGSPLSLECTVEGTSNPNLYWYRQAAGRGLQLLFYSVGIGQISSEVPQNLSASRPQDRQFILSSKKLLLSDSGFYLCAWTGSYNSPLHFGNGTRLTVT.

The J gene is TRBJ1-2, the V gene TRBV6-5; TRBD1 agrees at 9 bases. The V and J ends lost 4 bases and 6 bases, in that order; junction bases with no gene match: 6. Germline V gene sequence: CDR1 MNHEY, CDR2 SVGAGI. This CDR3 has 14 amino acids. The CDR3 DNA sequence: TGTGCCAGCAGTTTCGGACAGGGGAGGGATGGCTACACCTTC. It specifies CASSFGQGRDGYTF.

The chain is built from TRBV7-9 and TRBJ2-4, with 9 bases lining up with TRBD2. The V gene's germline CDR1 is SEHNR and CDR2 FQNEAQ (reference sequence). This CDR3 region has 19 residues. The V gene end was trimmed by 6 bases and the J gene end by 1 base; junction bases not matched to a gene: 16. This CDR3 is CASSSPTVAGGGAKNIQYF. CDR3 sequence (DNA): TGTGCCAGCAGTTCCCCCACGGTGGCGGGAGGGGGTGCCAAAAACATTCAGTACTTC.

The chain joins TRBV9 to TRBJ2-5; D possibly corresponds to TRBD1 (5 bases). Germline CDR1 SGDLS, CDR2 YYNGEE. The CDR3 has 15 amino acids. Trimming cost V 0 bases and J 1 base, with 10 bases left between them. The CDR3 reads CASSVAWGSQETQYF. The CDR3 nucleotides read TGTGCCAGCAGCGTAGCATGGGGCTCCCAAGAGACCCAGTACTTC.

The chain recombines TRBV7-8 with TRBJ1-3; D is unclear. Trimming took off 5 bases at V and 0 bases at J, with 14 bases between the two ends. The CDR3 length is 16 residues. Germline CDR1 SGHVS, CDR2 FQNEAQ. DNA of the CDR3: TGTGCCAGCAGCGCAGGAGGTTGGGACTCTGGAAACACCATATATTTT. Amino acids: CASSAGGWDSGNTIYF. Full variable domain (rest looked up from reference TRBV7-8 and TRBJ1-3): GAGVSQSPRYKVAKRGQDVALRCDPISGHVSLFWYQQALGQGPEFLTYFQNEAQLDKSGLPSDRFFAERPEGSVSTLKIQRTQQEDSAVYLCASSAGGWDSGNTIYFGEGSWLTVV.

The rearrangement joins TRBV3-1 (or the pseudogene TRBV3-2) to TRBJ2-3, with D perhaps TRBD2 (6 bases). Trimming removed 4 bases at V and 1 base at J, with 18 bases between. The germline CDR1 and CDR2 sequences are LGHDT and YNNKEL (reference sequence). This CDR3 comprises 17 residues. CDR3: CASSPLGRGRGTDTQYF. DNA for the CDR3: TGTGCCAGCAGCCCCCTAGGGCGGGGAAGGGGCACAGATACGCAGTATTTT.

The J gene is TRBJ2-5, the V gene TRBV4-1; D gene uncertain. The germline V gene encodes CDR1 MGHRA and CDR2 YSYEKL. This CDR3 is 15 amino acids long. Trimming pared 0 bases from V and 1 base from J, leaving 9 bases between. The CDR3 here is CASSQDQEFQETQYF. The CDR3 DNA reads as TGCGCCAGCAGCCAAGATCAAGAGTTCCAAGAGACCCAGTACTTC.

The V gene is TRBV27, the J gene TRBJ2-7; 9 bases agree with TRBD2. The length of the CDR3 is 13 residues. Germline V gene data show CDR1 as MNHEY and CDR2 as SMNVEV (reference sequence). V lost 7 bases to trimming and J lost 5 bases; unmatched junction nucleotides: 6. For the CDR3, the DNA is TGTGCCAGCACCGGGCGGGGGGGCCACGAGCAGTACTTC. This encodes CASTGRGGHEQYF.

The V and J genes are TRBV5-1 and TRBJ2-3, with D uncertain. CDR1 SGHRS and CDR2 YFSETQ come from the germline V gene. V was shortened by 0 bases and J by 4 bases, with 6 bases between the two germline ends. CDR3 size: 13 residues. The CDR3 is CASSLGQSDTQYF. In DNA, the CDR3 is TGCGCCAGCAGCTTGGGTCAGTCAGATACGCAGTATTTT.

The J gene is TRBJ2-7, the V gene TRBV12-3 or TRBV12-4; a weak D match, TRBD2 (6 bases). This CDR3 is built from 13 residues. V dropped 4 bases and J dropped 2 bases, with 9 bases sitting between them. DNA for the CDR3: TGTGCCAGCAGTTCCCGCGGGACCTACGAGCAGTACTTC. Amino acids: CASSSRGTYEQYF.

This clone occurred many times. The chain employs TRBV4-2 and TRBJ1-4; the D is unclear. Germline V gene data show CDR1 as LGHNA and CDR2 as YNFKEQ. This CDR3 contains 16 residues. With 0 bases removed from V and 10 bases from J, the gap between germline ends came to 18 bases. This CDR3 is CASSQERSDGEGKLFF. CDR3 bases: TGTGCCAGCAGCCAAGAAAGGTCGGACGGGGAAGGAAAACTGTTTTTT.

The gene calls are TRBV5-1 and TRBJ1-2; 7 positions agree with TRBD1. Germline loops: CDR1 SGHRS, CDR2 YFSETQ. V shed 0 bases and J 4 bases; nucleotides not matched to a gene: 3. CDR3 size: 14 residues. CDR3 loop: CASSLDRGSYGYTF. In nucleotides, the CDR3 is TGCGCCAGCAGCTTGGACAGGGGAAGCTATGGCTACACCTTC.

The chain recombines TRBV27 with TRBJ2-1; 8 bases agree with TRBD2. V was pared by 7 bases and J by 1 base, with 12 bases of the junction left unmatched. Germline V lookup: CDR1 MNHEY, CDR2 SMNVEV (reference sequence). This CDR3 region has 17 residues. CDR3 bases: TGTGCCAGCACCTTCATGAGCGGGAGTGTGTCCTACAATGAGCAGTTCTTC. Encoded protein: CASTFMSGSVSYNEQFF.